The 10 T cell receptor beta chains listed next were all sequenced from one sample in a study of blood T cells in healthy people across ages. A J-beta primer mix and a sample-barcoded 5' primer were used in a second PCR of about 7 to 12 cycles. MiXCR was run by TCRdb on the 5' RACE reads, yielding one entry per CDR3 protein. The sample has 750,000 to 1,000,000 distinct CDR3 sequences; 25% to 30% are singletons. These records were also assigned to another study, of T cells of mothers and their children.

The sample consisted of blood. The receptor set was obtained from a woman aged 40 to 50 in good health.

This chain links TRBV11-2 with TRBJ2-5, with D unclear. CDR3 length equals 15 residues. CDR1 SGHAT and CDR2 FQNNGV come from the germline V gene. The V and J ends lost 8 bases and 5 bases respectively, with 21 bases between them. The CDR3 loop reads CASANSRIETETQYF. For the CDR3, the DNA is TGTGCCAGCGCAAATTCCCGTATCGAAACGGAGACCCAGTACTTC.

This clonotype was recorded many times. The chain couples TRBV29-1 to TRBJ1-2; possibly TRBD1 for D (6 bases). In germline, CDR1 is SQVTM, CDR2 ANQGSEA. V lost 6 bases to trimming and J lost 7 bases, with 18 bases between them. The CDR3 runs to 13 residues. CDR3 coding DNA: TGCAGCGTCGAATTGAGGACAGATCTTGGCTACACCTTC. This codes for CSVELRTDLGYTF.

The chain joins TRBV29-1 to TRBJ2-4; D call uncertain. TRBJ2-7 explains the end of the DNA better; the J call may be wrong. The CDR3 is made up of 10 amino acids. The germline CDR1 and CDR2 sequences are SQVTM and ANQGSEA. CDR3: CSVGSSEQYF. CDR3 bases: TGCAGCGTTGGAAGTTCCGAGCAGTACTTC.

The chain employs TRBV28 and TRBJ1-2, with 9 bases fitting TRBD1. Germline assignment: CDR1 MDHEN and CDR2 SYDVKM. The J segment lost 8 bases and the V segment lost 5 bases, leaving 9 bases of the junction unmatched. CDR3 size: 14 residues. CDR3 sequence (DNA): TGTGCCAGCAGTGTCGGGACAGGGCTAGAAGGCTACACCTTC. It translates to CASSVGTGLEGYTF.

This chain joins TRBV20-1 and TRBJ2-3; a weak D match, TRBD2 (5 bases). Germline CDR1 is DFQATT and CDR2 is SNEGSKA (reference sequence). The V and J ends lost 5 bases and 2 bases respectively, with 8 bases between them. CDR3 length equals 12 residues. CDR3 DNA: TGCAGTGCTCCACGGGACACAGATACGCAGTATTTT. This codes for CSAPRDTDTQYF.

In this sample, this clonotype turned up many times. The chain carries TRBV7-2 and TRBJ1-2; 8 nucleotides agree with TRBD1. The CDR3 totals 12 residues. Germline CDR1 reads SGHTA; CDR2 reads FQGNSA. J gave up 7 bases and V 4 bases, and 2 bases lay outside the gene matches. CDR3 in DNA: TGTGCCAGCAGCTGGACAGGGACTGGCTACACCTTC. Translating it yields CASSWTGTGYTF.

The sample holds many counts of this clonotype. The V gene is TRBV7-2, the J gene TRBJ1-2; 7 nucleotides line up with TRBD1. The V segment lost 1 base and the J segment 4 bases; nucleotides outside the gene matches: 9. Germline CDR1 is SGHTA and CDR2 is FQGNSA. The CDR3 totals 16 residues. In DNA form, the CDR3 reads TGTGCCAGCAGCTTAGGAGGACAGGCTTCCTCCTATGGCTACACCTTC. Encoded protein: CASSLGGQASSYGYTF.

This clonotype came up many times. This chain connects TRBV3-1 to TRBJ2-7; TRBD1 matches at 8 bases. V shed 4 bases and J 2 bases; nucleotides not matched to a gene: 4. There are 14 residues in the CDR3. From germline, CDR1 is LGHDT and CDR2 YNNKEL (reference sequence). The CDR3 region is CASSPAQGAYEQYF. The CDR3 DNA sequence: TGTGCCAGCAGCCCAGCACAGGGGGCCTACGAGCAGTACTTC.

V and J are TRBV4-3 and TRBJ2-5, with 7 bases identical to TRBD1. The assigned J gene may be wrong: the sequence end matches TRBJ2-1 better. Germline loops: CDR1 LGHNA, CDR2 YSLEER. This CDR3 is 18 amino acids long. CDR3: CASSHQRQGLTIQETQFF. Here the CDR3 DNA reads TGCGCCAGCAGCCATCAGCGACAGGGCCTAACGATTCAAGAGACCCAGTTCTTC.

This clonotype has a handful of counts. Being one base from a much bigger clone, this may be a read error. This chain connects TRBV6-6 to TRBJ2-4; 8 nucleotides agree with TRBD1. The tail of the sequence fits TRBJ2-7 better, so the J call may be wrong. This CDR3 is built from 12 residues. Germline values: CDR1 MNHNY, CDR2 SVGAGI (reference sequence). The CDR3 nucleotides are TGTGCCGGCAGTTGGACAGGGTACGAGCAGTACTTC. It is translated as CAGSWTGYEQYF.